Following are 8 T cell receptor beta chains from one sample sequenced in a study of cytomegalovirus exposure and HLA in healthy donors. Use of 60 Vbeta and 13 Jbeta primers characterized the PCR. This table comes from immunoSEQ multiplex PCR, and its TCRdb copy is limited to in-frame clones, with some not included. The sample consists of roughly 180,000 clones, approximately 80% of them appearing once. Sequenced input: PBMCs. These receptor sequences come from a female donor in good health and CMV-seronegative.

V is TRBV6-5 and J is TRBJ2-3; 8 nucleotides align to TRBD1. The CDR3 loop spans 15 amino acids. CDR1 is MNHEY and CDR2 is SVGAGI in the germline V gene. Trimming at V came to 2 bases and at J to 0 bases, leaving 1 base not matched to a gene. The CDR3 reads CASSYTGGSTDTQYF. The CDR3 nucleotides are TGTGCCAGCAGTTACACAGGGGGTAGCACAGATACGCAGTATTTT.

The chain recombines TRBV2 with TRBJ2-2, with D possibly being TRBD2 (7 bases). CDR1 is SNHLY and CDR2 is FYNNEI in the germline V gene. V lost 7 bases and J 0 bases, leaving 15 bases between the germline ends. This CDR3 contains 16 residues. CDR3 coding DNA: TGTGCCAGCACAGTGGGGAGGGGGACGAACACCGGGGAGCTGTTTTTT. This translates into CASTVGRGTNTGELFF.

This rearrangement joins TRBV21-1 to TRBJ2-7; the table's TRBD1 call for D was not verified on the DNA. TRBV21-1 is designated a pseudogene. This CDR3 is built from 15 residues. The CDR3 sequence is CASSKSTGSSYEQYF. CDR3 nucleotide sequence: TGTGCCAGCAGCAAATCGACAGGGAGCTCCTACGAGCAGTACTTC.

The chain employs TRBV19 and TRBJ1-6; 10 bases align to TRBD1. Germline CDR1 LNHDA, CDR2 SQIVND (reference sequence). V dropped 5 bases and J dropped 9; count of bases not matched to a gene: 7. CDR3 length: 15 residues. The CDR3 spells CASSPTGTGVSPLHF. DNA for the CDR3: TGTGCCAGTAGTCCCACCGGGACAGGGGTTTCACCCCTCCACTTT.

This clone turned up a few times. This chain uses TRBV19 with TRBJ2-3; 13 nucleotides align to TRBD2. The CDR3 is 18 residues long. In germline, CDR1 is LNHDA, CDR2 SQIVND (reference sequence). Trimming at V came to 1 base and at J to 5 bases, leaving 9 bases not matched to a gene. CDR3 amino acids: CASSIGGGLAGVLDTQYF. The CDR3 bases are TGTGCCAGTAGTATAGGAGGCGGACTAGCGGGAGTGTTAGATACGCAGTATTTT.

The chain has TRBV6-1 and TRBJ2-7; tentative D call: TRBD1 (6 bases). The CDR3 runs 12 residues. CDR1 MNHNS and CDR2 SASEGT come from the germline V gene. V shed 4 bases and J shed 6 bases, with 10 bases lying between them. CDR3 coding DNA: TGTGCCAGCAGTGCAGGGGCAGTCGAGCAGTACTTC. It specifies CASSAGAVEQYF.

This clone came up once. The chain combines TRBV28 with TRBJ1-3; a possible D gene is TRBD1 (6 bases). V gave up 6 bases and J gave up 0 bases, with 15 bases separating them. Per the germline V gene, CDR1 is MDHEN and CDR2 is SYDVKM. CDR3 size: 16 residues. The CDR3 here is CASRPGHISSGNTIYF. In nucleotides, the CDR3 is TGTGCCAGCAGACCGGGACATATCAGCTCTGGAAACACCATATATTTT.

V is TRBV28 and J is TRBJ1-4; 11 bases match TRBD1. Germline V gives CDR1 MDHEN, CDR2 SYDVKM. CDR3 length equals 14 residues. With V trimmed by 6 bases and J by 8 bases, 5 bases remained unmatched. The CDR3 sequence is CASSHGQGAEKLFF. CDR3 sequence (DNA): TGTGCCAGCAGCCATGGACAGGGGGCGGAAAAACTGTTTTTT.